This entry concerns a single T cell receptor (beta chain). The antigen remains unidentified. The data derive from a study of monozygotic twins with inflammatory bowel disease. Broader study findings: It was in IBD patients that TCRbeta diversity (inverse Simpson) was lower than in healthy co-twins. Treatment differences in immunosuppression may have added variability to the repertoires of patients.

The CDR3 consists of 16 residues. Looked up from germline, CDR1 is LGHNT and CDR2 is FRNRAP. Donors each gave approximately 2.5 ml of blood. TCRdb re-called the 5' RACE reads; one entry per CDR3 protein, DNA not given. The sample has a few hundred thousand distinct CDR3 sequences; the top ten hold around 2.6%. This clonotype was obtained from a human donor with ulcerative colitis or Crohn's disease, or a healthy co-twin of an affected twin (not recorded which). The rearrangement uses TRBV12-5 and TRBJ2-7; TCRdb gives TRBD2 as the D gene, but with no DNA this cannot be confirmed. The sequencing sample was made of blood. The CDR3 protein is CASGPPGLSKIYEQYF.